The 22 T cell receptor beta chains in this list originate from one sample, sequenced in a study of CD8 T cells in Susac syndrome. An input of about 0.5 to 1 ug of RNA was subjected to reverse transcription using random hexamers. TCRdb reanalysed the immunoSEQ multiplex PCR reads using MiXCR and keeps one entry per CDR3 protein. The sample holds about 430,000 distinct CDR3 sequences; more than 80% are singletons and the top ten take around 0.12%. Sequencing input: CD8+ T cells from PBMCs. The receptors come from a human donor with multiple sclerosis.

This clonotype was counted a few times. The chain recombines TRBV2 with TRBJ2-7; D gene unclear. Germline V gene data show CDR1 as SNHLY and CDR2 as FYNNEI. The CDR3 runs 13 residues. The V end was cut by 0 bases, the J end by 5 bases, with 8 bases between. Here the CDR3 DNA reads TGTGCCAGCAGTGAAGCCCCCATCCACGAGCAGTACTTC. Its protein product is CASSEAPIHEQYF.

The chain uses TRBV2 and TRBJ2-2; 7 nucleotides agree with TRBD2. CDR3 size: 16 residues. The germline gives CDR1 SNHLY, CDR2 FYNNEI. V lost 2 bases to trimming and J lost 3 bases; unmatched junction nucleotides: 6. The CDR3 loop reads CASSEISGIYTGELFF. The CDR3 nucleotides read TGTGCCAGCAGTGAAATCAGCGGGATTTACACCGGGGAGCTGTTTTTT.

The rearrangement uses TRBV4-2 and TRBJ1-2; D not resolved. Germline loops: CDR1 LGHNA, CDR2 YNFKEQ. Trimming shortened V by 3 bases and J by 6 bases, and 23 bases separated the two germline ends. The CDR3 extends over 17 amino acids. CDR3: CASSQDRGSDPYNGYTF. CDR3 nucleotides: TGTGCCAGCAGCCAGGACCGGGGTTCGGATCCTTATAATGGCTACACCTTC.

The chain employs TRBV14 and TRBJ2-1; the match to TRBD2 covers 7 bases. This CDR3 has 15 amino acids. Germline lookup yields CDR1 SGHDN and CDR2 FVKESK. Trimming took 5 bases from V and 4 from J; bases not matched to a gene: 8. DNA for the CDR3: TGTGCCAGCAGCGATATGGGAGGGTTTTACAATGAGCAGTTCTTC. It codes for CASSDMGGFYNEQFF.

This chain uses TRBV18 with TRBJ2-1; TRBD2 aligns across 13 bases. The CDR3 is made up of 16 amino acids. The ends lost 4 bases at V and 5 bases at J; junction bases unmatched: 5. CDR1 and CDR2 (germline): KGHSH, LQKENI. CDR3 coding DNA: TGTGCCAGCTCACAGGGACTAGCGGGGACCCACAATGAGCAGTTCTTC. This translates into CASSQGLAGTHNEQFF.

The V call is TRBV5-4, the J call TRBJ2-1; D is unclear. The V end lost 4 bases, the J end lost 0 bases, and 11 bases lay between the germline ends. The CDR3 extends over 15 amino acids. CDR1 and CDR2 from the germline V gene are SGHNT and YYREEE (reference sequence). The CDR3 DNA reads as TGTGCCAGCAGCCCCAAAGAACGCTCCTACAATGAGCAGTTCTTC. Translating it yields CASSPKERSYNEQFF.

The chain couples TRBV5-6 to TRBJ2-7; D is ambiguous. V dropped 3 bases and J dropped 0 bases, with 13 bases sitting between them. This CDR3 has 15 residues. CDR1 is SGHDT, CDR2 YYEEEE, per germline. CDR3 residues: CASSSPWENSYEQYF. CDR3 nucleotide sequence: TGTGCCAGCAGCTCCCCGTGGGAAAACTCCTACGAGCAGTACTTC.

This chain connects TRBV20-1 to TRBJ2-7; a weak D match, TRBD2 (5 bases). This CDR3 comprises 14 residues. Trimming left V 0 bases short and J 3 bases short, with 12 bases between. Germline CDR1 and CDR2: DFQATT and SNEGSKA (reference sequence). CDR3 loop: CSARDDSSYYEQYF. CDR3 bases: TGCAGTGCTAGAGACGATTCTAGCTACTACGAGCAGTACTTC.

J is TRBJ2-7 and V is TRBV5-1; D may match TRBD1 or TRBD2 (5 bases each). The CDR3 extends over 16 amino acids. CDR1 is SGHRS, CDR2 YFSETQ, per germline. V gave up 0 bases and J gave up 7 bases, with 20 bases separating them. The CDR3 is CASSLAFQGPLGEQYF. In DNA, the CDR3 is TGCGCCAGCAGCTTGGCCTTTCAGGGACCTCTGGGTGAGCAGTACTTC.

The chain couples TRBV11-1 to TRBJ1-2; D is possibly TRBD1 (6 bases). The CDR3 covers 15 residues. V was shortened by 5 bases and J by 2 bases, with 15 bases between the two germline ends. Germline assignment: CDR1 SGHAT and CDR2 FQDESV (reference sequence). In DNA, the CDR3 is TGTGCCAGCAGCAATCACAGGGAAGGAAACTATGGCTACACCTTC. It codes for CASSNHREGNYGYTF.

The genes are TRBV6-5 and TRBJ1-5; the D is unclear. The ends were cut back, 6 bases at V and 2 bases at J, with 14 bases in the middle. Germline V gene sequence: CDR1 MNHEY, CDR2 SVGAGI. This CDR3 has 15 amino acids. The CDR3 protein is CASSQGGFGNQPQHF. The CDR3 DNA sequence: TGTGCCAGCAGCCAAGGAGGGTTCGGCAATCAGCCCCAGCATTTT.

This chain links TRBV12-3 or TRBV12-4 with TRBJ1-1; TRBD1 agrees at 8 bases. With 3 bases clipped from V and 1 base from J, the junction kept 10 bases outside the gene matches. This CDR3 comprises 17 residues. The chain's CDR3 is CASSFDRGARENTEAFF. CDR3 coding DNA: TGTGCCAGCAGTTTCGACAGGGGCGCGCGGGAGAACACTGAAGCTTTCTTT.

V usage is TRBV3-1 and J usage is TRBJ2-2; no clear D gene. Germline values: CDR1 LGHDT, CDR2 YNNKEL (reference sequence). The CDR3 runs 12 residues. Trimming pared 5 bases from V and 3 bases from J, leaving 4 bases between. This chain's CDR3 is CASSGDTGELFF. DNA of the CDR3: TGTGCCAGCAGCGGGGACACCGGGGAGCTGTTTTTT.

This clonotype was seen only once. The chain links TRBV11-2 to TRBJ2-1, with 7 nucleotides matching TRBD2. V lost 3 bases, J lost 6 bases, and 11 bases stayed unmatched. Germline assignment: CDR1 SGHAT and CDR2 FQNNGV. The CDR3 spans 16 residues. The CDR3 sequence is CASSFWLRETSNEQFF. As DNA, the CDR3 is TGTGCCAGCAGCTTTTGGTTGCGGGAGACTTCCAATGAGCAGTTCTTC. The full variable domain, its missing parts supplied by reference TRBV11-2 and TRBJ2-1, is EAGVAQSPRYKIIEKRQSVAFWCNPISGHATLYWYQQILGQGPKLLIQFQNNGVVDDSQLPKDRFSAERLKGVDSTLKIQPAKLEDSAVYLCASSFWLRETSNEQFFGPGTRLTVL.

The chain uses TRBV4-1 and TRBJ2-2; D is possibly TRBD1 (6 bases). This CDR3 is 15 amino acids long. Trimming cost V 4 bases and J 7 bases, with 16 bases left between them. The germline gives CDR1 MGHRA, CDR2 YSYEKL. CDR3 protein: CASSPAGDGGGELFF. The CDR3 DNA reads TGCGCCAGCAGCCCCGCAGGGGACGGTGGCGGGGAGCTGTTTTTT.

This chain connects TRBV11-2 to TRBJ2-2, with TRBD2 matching 10 bases. The V gene end was trimmed by 5 bases and the J gene end by 6 bases; junction bases not matched to a gene: 6. Germline CDR1 is SGHAT and CDR2 is FQNNGV. The CDR3 is 15 residues long. The CDR3: CASSQAGGPSGELFF. CDR3 bases: TGTGCCAGCAGCCAAGCGGGGGGGCCCTCCGGGGAGCTGTTTTTT. Full variable domain (missing parts from reference TRBV11-2 and TRBJ2-2): EAGVAQSPRYKIIEKRQSVAFWCNPISGHATLYWYQQILGQGPKLLIQFQNNGVVDDSQLPKDRFSAERLKGVDSTLKIQPAKLEDSAVYLCASSQAGGPSGELFFGEGSRLTVL.

This clonotype was seen only once. J is TRBJ2-2 and V is TRBV6-5; D call uncertain. V gave up 2 bases and J gave up 8 bases, with 6 bases separating them. The CDR3 has 12 amino acids. From germline, CDR1 is MNHEY and CDR2 SVGAGI. CDR3 residues: CASSYPLGELFF. DNA for the CDR3: TGTGCCAGCAGTTACCCACTGGGGGAGCTGTTTTTT.

CDR3 residues: CASSLMVGYGYTF. The CDR3 coding sequence is TGTGCCAGCAGCTTAATGGTGGGCTATGGCTACACCTTC. The chain recombines TRBV11-2 with TRBJ1-2; D not resolved. V was cut by 2 bases and J by 4 bases, with 8 bases left in between. The germline V gene encodes CDR1 SGHAT and CDR2 FQNNGV. This CDR3 spans 13 amino acids.

The gene calls are TRBV27 and TRBJ2-3, with 8 bases identical to TRBD1. Losses at the gene ends were 7 bases for V and 5 bases for J; bases not matched to a gene: 8. Germline V gene sequence: CDR1 MNHEY, CDR2 SMNVEV (reference sequence). CDR3 size: 14 residues. CDR3 sequence reads: CASILRGRVDTQYF. CDR3 in DNA: TGTGCCAGCATCCTCAGGGGGCGCGTAGATACGCAGTATTTT.

V gene TRBV30 combines with J gene TRBJ2-5, with TRBD2 as a possible D gene (6 bases). The V and J ends lost 1 base and 1 base respectively, with 16 bases between them. The germline gives CDR1 GTSNPN, CDR2 SVGIG (reference sequence). The CDR3 has 16 amino acids. The CDR3 DNA sequence: TGTGCCTGGAGTGCCGGGTTCGGGGGTCTCCAAGAGACCCAGTACTTC. Its translation is CAWSAGFGGLQETQYF.

The gene calls are TRBV6-1 and TRBJ2-7; the D is unclear. Trimming shortened V by 2 bases and J by 3 bases, and 8 bases separated the two germline ends. CDR3 length: 13 amino acids. Germline V CDR1 and CDR2: MNHNS, SASEGT. The CDR3 spells CASSERTIYEQYF. CDR3 in DNA: TGTGCCAGCAGTGAAAGGACCATCTACGAGCAGTACTTC.

The chain recombines TRBV27 with TRBJ1-1; 11 positions agree with TRBD1. Germline-derived CDR1 and CDR2 are MNHEY and SMNVEV (reference sequence). J gave up 4 bases and V 5 bases, and 9 bases lay outside the gene matches. The CDR3 contains 16 residues. The CDR3 loop reads CASSPLDRGPGTEAFF. CDR3 DNA: TGTGCCAGCAGTCCTCTGGACAGGGGGCCCGGCACTGAAGCTTTCTTT.